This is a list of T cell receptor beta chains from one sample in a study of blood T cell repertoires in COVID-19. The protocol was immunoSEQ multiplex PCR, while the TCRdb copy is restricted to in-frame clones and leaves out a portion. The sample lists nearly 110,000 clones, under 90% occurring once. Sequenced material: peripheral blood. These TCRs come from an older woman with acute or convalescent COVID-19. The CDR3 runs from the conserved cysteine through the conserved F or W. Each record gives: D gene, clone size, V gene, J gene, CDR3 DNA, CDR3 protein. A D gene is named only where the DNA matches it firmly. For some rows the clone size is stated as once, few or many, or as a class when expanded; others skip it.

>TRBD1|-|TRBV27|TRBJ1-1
TGTGCCAGCAGTTCCCGGACAGGGGCTGAAGCTTTCTTT
CASSSRTGAEAFF
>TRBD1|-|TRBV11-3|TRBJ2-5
TGTGCCAGCAGCCGGACAGGCGGACGAGAGACCCAGTACTTC
CASSRTGGRETQYF
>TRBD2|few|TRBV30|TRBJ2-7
TGTGCCTGGAGTCCCGGGACTAGCGGGAGACACGAGCAGTACTTC
CAWSPGTSGRHEQYF
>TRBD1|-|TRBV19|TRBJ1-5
TGTGCCAGTAGTACCCTGACAGGGTTGGGCAATCAGCCCCAGCATTTT
CASSTLTGLGNQPQHF
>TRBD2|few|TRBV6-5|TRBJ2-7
TGTGCCAGCAGTTACTCGCCGAGCGGGAGCTACGAGCAGTACTTC
CASSYSPSGSYEQYF
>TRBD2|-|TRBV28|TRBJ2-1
TGTGCCAGCAGTTTACTAGCGGACAATGAGCAGTTCTTC
CASSLLADNEQFF
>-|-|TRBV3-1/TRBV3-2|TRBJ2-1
TGTGCCAGCAGCCAAGATACAGCGGGCCTGGCCGAGCAGTTCTTC
CASSQDTAGLAEQFF
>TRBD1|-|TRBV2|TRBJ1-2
TGTGCCAGCAGTCCCCAGGGGGAAGGTGGCTACACCTTC
CASSPQGEGGYTF
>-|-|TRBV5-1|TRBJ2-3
TGCGCCAGCAGCTTGGAGGGAGAAGGACCAGATACGCAGTATTTT
CASSLEGEGPDTQYF
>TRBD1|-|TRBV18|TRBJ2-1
TGTGCCAGCGGACAGGGGGTAGAAGGTGAGCAGTTCTTC
CASGQGVEGEQFF
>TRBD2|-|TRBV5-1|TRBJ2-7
TGCGCCAGCAGCGTACTAGCGGGAGGACCCGGAAACGAGCAGTACTTC
CASSVLAGGPGNEQYF
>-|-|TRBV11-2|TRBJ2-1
TGTGCCAGCAGCTTACCTAACAATGAGCAGTTCTTC
CASSLPNNEQFF
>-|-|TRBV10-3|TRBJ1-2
TGTGCCATCAGTGAGATACTAGGGAATGGCTACACCTTC
CAISEILGNGYTF
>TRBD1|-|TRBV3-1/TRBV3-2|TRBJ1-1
TGTGCCAGCAGCCTTAACGACAGGGTGGCTTTCTTT
CASSLNDRVAFF
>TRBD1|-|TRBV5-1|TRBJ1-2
TGCGCCAGCAGCGGGGATGACAGGGCCGCTGGCTACACCTTC
CASSGDDRAAGYTF
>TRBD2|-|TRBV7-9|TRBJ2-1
TGTGCCAGCAGCCGCGGGACTAGCGGCTACAATGAGCAGTTCTTC
CASSRGTSGYNEQFF
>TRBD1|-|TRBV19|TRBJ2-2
TGTGCCAGTAGTACCGGGACAGTGCAATCCGAGGAGCTGTTTTTT
CASSTGTVQSEELFF
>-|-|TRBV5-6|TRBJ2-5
TGTGCCAGCAGCATGACAGGACGGGCAGAGACCCAGTACTTC
CASSMTGRAETQYF
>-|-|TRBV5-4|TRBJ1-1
TGTGCCAGCAGCTTGGAGCTGAAGAACACTGAAGCTTTCTTT
CASSLELKNTEAFF
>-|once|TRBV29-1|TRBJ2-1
TGCAGCGTTGAACTTCAGGATGGGCCAGGGGAGCAGTTCTTC
CSVELQDGPGEQFF
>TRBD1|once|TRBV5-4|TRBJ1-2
TGTGCCAGCAGCTCGCCGACAGGGGCCGATAACTATGGCTACACCTTC
CASSSPTGADNYGYTF
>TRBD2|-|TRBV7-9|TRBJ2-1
TGTGCCAGCAGCGCACGCCGTCTAGCGGGGGAGCTTTTAGGGCAGTTCTTC
CASSARRLAGELLGQFF
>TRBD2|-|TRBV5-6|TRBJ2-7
TGTGCCAGCAGCCGGCGGGAGGGTATACACGAGCAGTACTTC
CASSRREGIHEQYF
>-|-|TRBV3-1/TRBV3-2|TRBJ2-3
TGTGCCAGCAGCCAACCTGGCACAGATACGCAGTATTTT
CASSQPGTDTQYF
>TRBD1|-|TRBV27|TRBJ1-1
TGTGCCAGCAGCCCCGGGACAGGGCGAATGAACACTGAAGCTTTCTTT
CASSPGTGRMNTEAFF
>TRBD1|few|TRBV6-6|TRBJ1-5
TGTGCCAGCTCTGGACAGGCGGCAGGTCAGCCCCAGCATTTT
CASSGQAAGQPQHF
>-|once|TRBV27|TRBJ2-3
TGTGCCAGGAAGGACCGGGACATAAGAGATACGCAGTATTTT
CARKDRDIRDTQYF
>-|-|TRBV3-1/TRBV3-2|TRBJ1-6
TGTGCCAGCAGCGACTATATCGATTCACCCCTCCACTTT
CASSDYIDSPLHF
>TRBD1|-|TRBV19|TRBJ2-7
TGTGCCAGTAGTATATACAGGGGAACGAATTCCGAGCAGTACTTC
CASSIYRGTNSEQYF
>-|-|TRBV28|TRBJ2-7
TGTGCCAGCAGCCCCCCAGGGGACTACCACGAGCAGTACTTC
CASSPPGDYHEQYF
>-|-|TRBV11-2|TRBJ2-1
TGTGCCAGCAGCCCCCCAGGGGTAACTGAGCAGTTCTTC
CASSPPGVTEQFF
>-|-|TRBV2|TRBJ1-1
TGTGCCAGCAGTGAAATCGCAGGGGAGGGCACTGAAGCTTTCTTT
CASSEIAGEGTEAFF
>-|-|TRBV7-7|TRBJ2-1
TGTGCCAGCAGCTTAGACAGGCAAAACAATGAGCAGTTCTTC
CASSLDRQNNEQFF
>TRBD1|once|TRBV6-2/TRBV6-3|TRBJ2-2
TGTGCCAGCAGTAACGCCGGACAGGGGCGCGCCGGGGAGCTGTTTTTT
CASSNAGQGRAGELFF
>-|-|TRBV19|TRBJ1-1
TGTGCCAGTAGTCTGAGACAAGATCAAGCTTTCTTT
CASSLRQDQAFF
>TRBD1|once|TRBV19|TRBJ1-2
TGTGCCAGTAGTGAGGGACAGCTAGGCGGCTACACCTTC
CASSEGQLGGYTF
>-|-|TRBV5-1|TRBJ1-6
TGCGCCAGCAGCTTGGGTCAGGCCCTGAGTGCCTATAATTCACCCCTCCACTTT
CASSLGQALSAYNSPLHF
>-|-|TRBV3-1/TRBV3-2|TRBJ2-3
TGTGCCAGCAGCCCAGGAACCGGTTTCACAGATACGCAGTATTTT
CASSPGTGFTDTQYF
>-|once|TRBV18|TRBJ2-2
TGTGCCAGCTCACCAGCCTTCAGGGCAAACACCGGGGAGCTGTTTTTT
CASSPAFRANTGELFF
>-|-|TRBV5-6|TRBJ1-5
TGTGCCAGCCAGGGGAATAATCAGCCCCAGCATTTT
CASQGNNQPQHF
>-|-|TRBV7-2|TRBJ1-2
TGTGCCAGCAGCTTAGCCCTGATAGAGAGAACTTTC
CASSLALIERTF
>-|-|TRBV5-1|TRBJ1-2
TGCGCCAGCCACCCCAGACTAGAGGGCAACTATGGCTACACCTTC
CASHPRLEGNYGYTF